This entry is about one T cell receptor (beta chain). TCRdb fed the 5' RACE reads into MiXCR, producing one record per CDR3 protein. The data show a few hundred thousand distinct CDR3 sequences, with over 25% seen just once and around 5.6% held by the top ten. Germline CDR1 is DFQATT and CDR2 is SNEGSKA (reference sequence). This CDR3 spans 12 amino acids. The germline V and J ends were trimmed by 7 bases and 2 bases, with 12 bases remaining between them. The record originates from a study of identical twins' blood T cells. Sequencing was carried out using PBMCs. The chain employs TRBV20-1 and TRBJ2-7; no definite D call. This clonotype originated in a woman aged 18-49 years in good health. The CDR3 DNA sequence: TGCAGTGGCACGACGGGTGCCTACGAGCAGTACTTC. It encodes CSGTTGAYEQYF.